These T cell receptor beta chains were read from a single sample in a study of blood T cell repertoires in COVID-19. Measured with immunoSEQ multiplex PCR; TCRdb has only the in-frame clones, and not every one. This table has tens of thousands of clones, 81% appearing once. Sequenced input: peripheral blood. The receptor set was obtained from an elderly man with acute or convalescent COVID-19. Each CDR3 is given with its conserved first and last residue. The D gene is left open where the match is weak. Rows give clone size only sometimes, using once, few, many, or a class for an expanded clone.

TRBD1,NA,TRBJ2-5,TRBV28,TGTGCCAGCAGTTTGGGTCGGGGGACAGGGGAAGAGACCCAGTACTTC,CASSLGRGTGEETQYF
NA,once,TRBJ1-3,TRBV6-5,TGTGCCACACCCCGGGAGGGAATGACAGGAAACACCATATATTTT,CATPREGMTGNTIYF
TRBD1,NA,TRBJ2-5,TRBV30,TGTGCCTGGAGTGTAGGGGGCGCGGTAGAGACCCAGTACTTC,CAWSVGGAVETQYF
NA,NA,TRBJ1-5,TRBV6-2/TRBV6-3,TGTGCCAGCAGTTACTCCCAGGCCCGGGGTCAGCCCCAGCATTTT,CASSYSQARGQPQHF
NA,NA,TRBJ2-5,TRBV12-3/TRBV12-4,TGTGCCAGCAGGATAGGGGTAGAGACCCAGTACTTC,CASRIGVETQYF
TRBD1,few,TRBJ2-3,TRBV11-1,TGTGCCAGCAGCTTTGACAGGGTGGAATATTTT,CASSFDRVEYF
NA,NA,TRBJ1-5,TRBV6-2/TRBV6-3,TGTGCCAGCAGTTACTATGGGACACATCCCGACCAGCATTTT,CASSYYGTHPDQHF
TRBD1,once,TRBJ1-2,TRBV30,TGTGCCTGGACGACAGGGGGCTATGGCTACACCTTC,CAWTTGGYGYTF
TRBD1,NA,TRBJ1-2,TRBV18,TGTGCCAGCTCACCACCGGGACAGAGGAATTCATTTTATGGCTACACCTTC,CASSPPGQRNSFYGYTF
NA,NA,TRBJ2-4,TRBV18,TGTGCCAGCTCACCACCGGACTCCATGGGGATTCAGTACTTC,CASSPPDSMGIQYF
TRBD1,NA,TRBJ2-7,TRBV6-5,TGTGCCAGCAGTCAGGGGACAGCCCTTTCCTACGAGCAGTACTTC,CASSQGTALSYEQYF
NA,NA,TRBJ2-5,TRBV19,TGTGCCAGTAGTATCGGTGACACAGGGAAAGAGACCCAGTACTTC,CASSIGDTGKETQYF
NA,NA,TRBJ2-2,TRBV5-1,TGCGCCAGCAGCTTGGTTCAGGGGAACACCGGGGAGCTGTTTTTT,CASSLVQGNTGELFF
NA,NA,TRBJ2-5,TRBV20-1,TGCAGTGCTAGTGCATTCCAAGAGACCCAGTACTTC,CSASAFQETQYF
NA,NA,TRBJ2-6,TRBV19,TGTGCCAGTAGTATGATAGCTGGGGCCAACGTCCTGACTTTC,CASSMIAGANVLTF
TRBD1,once,TRBJ1-1,TRBV28,TGTGCCAGCAGTCGAGGGGGGACAGTCACTGAAGCTTTCTTT,CASSRGGTVTEAFF
NA,NA,TRBJ1-1,TRBV5-1,TGCGCCAGCAGCAATACAGGGAACACTGAAGCTTTCTTT,CASSNTGNTEAFF
NA,NA,TRBJ1-3,TRBV28,TGTGCCAGCAGTTTTGGAGGGAGCTCTGGAAACACCATATATTTT,CASSFGGSSGNTIYF
TRBD2,NA,TRBJ2-1,TRBV18,TGTGCCAGCTCCACACGGGCTAGCGGGTTATACAATGAGCAGTTCTTC,CASSTRASGLYNEQFF
TRBD1,NA,TRBJ2-6,TRBV24-1,TGTGCCACCAGTGCTGACAGGGCTGGGGCCAACGTCCTGACTTTC,CATSADRAGANVLTF
NA,once,TRBJ2-2,TRBV19,TGTGCCAGTACGTCCCCGGACTATTCGAACACCGGGGAGCTGTTTTTT,CASTSPDYSNTGELFF
NA,NA,TRBJ2-2,TRBV30,TGTGCCTGGAGCTTTGGAGTGAACACCGGGGAGCTGTTTTTT,CAWSFGVNTGELFF
NA,NA,TRBJ1-2,TRBV18,TGTGCCAGCTCACTTTCTCCCGATCGGGGCTACACCTTC,CASSLSPDRGYTF
TRBD1,NA,TRBJ1-2,TRBV5-1,TGCGCCAGCAGCTTAGGGACAGGGAACGGCTACACCTTC,CASSLGTGNGYTF
TRBD1,NA,TRBJ1-4,TRBV28,TGTGCCAGCAGTACGACAGGGGCGGCTACTAATGAAAAACTGTTTTTT,CASSTTGAATNEKLFF
TRBD2,NA,TRBJ2-6,TRBV10-3,TGTGCCATCAGTACTAGCGGGAGGAGCTCTGGGGCCAACGTCCTGACTTTC,CAISTSGRSSGANVLTF
NA,NA,TRBJ1-2,TRBV6-5,TGTGCCAGTCAGCTACAGGGCTACTATGGCTACACCTTC,CASQLQGYYGYTF
TRBD1,NA,TRBJ1-2,TRBV28,TGTGCCAGCATGGGACAGGACTATGGCTACACCTTC,CASMGQDYGYTF
NA,NA,TRBJ2-7,TRBV12-3/TRBV12-4,TGTGCCAGCAGTTTGTTCACCTACGAGCAGTACTTC,CASSLFTYEQYF
NA,once,TRBJ1-2,TRBV4-3,TGCGCCAGCAGCCAAGTAGTGTACAGGGACGGCTATGGCTACACCTTC,CASSQVVYRDGYGYTF
TRBD1,once,TRBJ2-7,TRBV28,TGTGCCAGCAGTTTCGGGACAGGATACTACGAGCAGTACTTC,CASSFGTGYYEQYF
NA,NA,TRBJ2-2,TRBV3-1/TRBV3-2,TGTGCCAGCAGCCACAGACAGGGAGGCACCGGGGAGCTGTTTTTT,CASSHRQGGTGELFF
NA,once,TRBJ2-5,TRBV6-2/TRBV6-3,TGTGCCAGCAGTCAAACCCCAGGTACCATAAACAGCAGGTACTTC,CASSQTPGTINSRYF
TRBD1,NA,TRBJ2-5,TRBV11-2,TGTGCCAGCAGCTTAGCAAATACCGGGACAGGGGGTCAAGAGACCCAGTACTTC,CASSLANTGTGGQETQYF
TRBD1,NA,TRBJ2-7,TRBV29-1,TGCAGCGTGGGGACAGGGAGCTCCTACGAGCAGTACTTC,CSVGTGSSYEQYF
TRBD1,NA,TRBJ2-3,TRBV5-1,TGCGCCAGCCACCTCGGGACAGGCACAGATACGCAGTATTTT,CASHLGTGTDTQYF
NA,NA,TRBJ1-6,TRBV5-5,TGTGCCAGCAGCTTTACGGTGGGAGAGAATTCACCCCTCCACTTT,CASSFTVGENSPLHF
TRBD2,NA,TRBJ2-1,TRBV5-1,TGCGCCAGCAGCCGACTAGCGGGAGCCTCAAATGAGCAGTTCTTC,CASSRLAGASNEQFF
NA,few,TRBJ1-1,TRBV11-3,TGTGCCAGCAGCTTAGCAGGGTTTAACACTGAAGCTTTCTTT,CASSLAGFNTEAFF
TRBD1,NA,TRBJ1-1,TRBV28,TGTGCCAGTACAGGGGGCACTGAAGCTTTCTTT,CASTGGTEAFF
TRBD2,NA,TRBJ2-2,TRBV2,TGTGCCAGCAGGCCACTAGCGGGTTCCCCCAGTGGGCTGTTTTTT,CASRPLAGSPSGLFF
NA,NA,TRBJ2-7,TRBV11-1,TGTGCCAGCAGCCTAGGGACTTCTACCTACGAGCAGTACTTC,CASSLGTSTYEQYF
TRBD1,NA,TRBJ2-3,TRBV6-5,TGTGCCAGCAGGGGACAGGGGACAGATACGCAGTATTTT,CASRGQGTDTQYF
NA,many,TRBJ2-1,TRBV5-1,TGCGCCAGCAGTATCCAGGGGATTGGTGAGCAGTTCTTC,CASSIQGIGEQFF
TRBD1,few,TRBJ2-7,TRBV5-1,TGCGCCAGCAGCTTGGCCATCGAAAATGGGGACAGTCGGAACTACGAGCAGTACTTC,CASSLAIENGDSRNYEQYF
TRBD2,NA,TRBJ2-1,TRBV9,TGTGCCAGCAGCGCCAATCCGCCGGGACTAGCGGGAGATGAGCAGTTCTTC,CASSANPPGLAGDEQFF
NA,NA,TRBJ1-2,TRBV7-6,TGTGCCAGCAGCTTAACCCCTGGGGGGAAGGGTGATCGGAACTATGGCTACACCTTC,CASSLTPGGKGDRNYGYTF
NA,NA,TRBJ2-1,TRBV6-1,TGTGCCAGCAGTGAACGGGACAGGGGTCTAGCGGGGGTCATGGGTGAGCAGTTCTTC,CASSERDRGLAGVMGEQFF
TRBD1,NA,TRBJ1-2,TRBV19,TGTGCCAGTAGTATGCAGGGGGGATTCAGCTATGGCTACACCTTC,CASSMQGGFSYGYTF
TRBD2,NA,TRBJ2-2,TRBV9,TGTGCCAGCAGCCTCGGGACTAGCGGAACCGGGGAGCTGTTTTTT,CASSLGTSGTGELFF
NA,few,TRBJ1-1,TRBV5-1,TGCGCCAGCAGCTCCCTTTTGAACACTGAAGCTTTCTTT,CASSSLLNTEAFF
NA,NA,TRBJ1-1,TRBV6-5,TGTGCCAGCAGTCCCAGTGGGCCCAAAGCTTTCTTT,CASSPSGPKAFF
NA,many,TRBJ1-6,TRBV14,TGTGCCAGCAGCACACAGGGATATTCACCCCTCCACTTT,CASSTQGYSPLHF
TRBD2,NA,TRBJ2-5,TRBV18,TGTGCCAGCTCCCCAATCCGGACTAGCGGGACTCAAGAGACCCAGTACTTC,CASSPIRTSGTQETQYF
NA,once,TRBJ2-5,TRBV18,TGTGCCAGCTCTTCAGGAGGGAAGGAGACCCAGTACTTC,CASSSGGKETQYF
TRBD2,NA,TRBJ2-3,TRBV5-1,TGCGCCAGCAGCTTTAGCGGGAGGCCAGATACGCAGTATTTT,CASSFSGRPDTQYF
TRBD2,NA,TRBJ2-1,TRBV18,TGTGCCAGCTCACCAACTAGCGGGAGGGTCAATGAGCAGTTCTTC,CASSPTSGRVNEQFF